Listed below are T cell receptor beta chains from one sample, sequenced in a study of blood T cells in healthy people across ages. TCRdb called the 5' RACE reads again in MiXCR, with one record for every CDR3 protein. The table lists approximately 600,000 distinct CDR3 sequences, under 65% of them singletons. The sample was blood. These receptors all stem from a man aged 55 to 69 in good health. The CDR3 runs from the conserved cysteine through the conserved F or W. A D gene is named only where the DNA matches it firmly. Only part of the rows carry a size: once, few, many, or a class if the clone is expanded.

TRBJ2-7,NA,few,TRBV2,CASGSNPYEQYF,TGTGCCAGCGGTTCGAATCCCTACGAGCAGTACTTC
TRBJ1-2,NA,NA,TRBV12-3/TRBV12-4,CASSLEAIGGYTF,TGTGCCAGCAGTTTAGAGGCTATCGGGGGCTACACCTTC
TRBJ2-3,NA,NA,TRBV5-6,CASSLVIDPGDTQYF,TGTGCCAGCAGCTTGGTTATTGACCCCGGGGATACGCAGTATTTT
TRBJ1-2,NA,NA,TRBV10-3,CAISDGQNYGYTF,TGTGCCATCAGTGATGGGCAGAACTATGGCTACACCTTC
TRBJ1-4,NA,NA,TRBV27,CASSTQATNEKLFF,TGTGCCAGCAGCACACAGGCGACTAATGAAAAACTGTTTTTT
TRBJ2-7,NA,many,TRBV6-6,CASTKGGHYEQYF,TGTGCCAGCACCAAGGGGGGCCACTACGAGCAGTACTTC
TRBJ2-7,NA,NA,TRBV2,CASRGFYEQYF,TGTGCCAGCCGAGGGTTCTACGAGCAGTACTTC
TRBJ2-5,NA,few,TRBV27,CASSLPHRPKETQYF,TGTGCCAGCAGTTTACCCCACAGGCCTAAAGAGACCCAGTACTTC
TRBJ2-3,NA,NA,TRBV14,CASSQGTQAGDTQYF,TGTGCCAGCAGCCAAGGGACCCAGGCCGGGGATACGCAGTATTTT
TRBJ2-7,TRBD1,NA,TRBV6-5,CASSYWDSTYEQYF,TGTGCCAGCAGTTACTGGGACAGTACCTACGAGCAGTACTTC
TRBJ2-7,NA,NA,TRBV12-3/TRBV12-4,CASSLALGDEQYF,TGTGCCAGCAGTTTAGCGCTAGGGGACGAGCAGTACTTC
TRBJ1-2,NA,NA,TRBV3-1,CASSQGGIGYGYTF,TGTGCCAGCAGCCAGGGGGGGATCGGGTATGGCTACACCTTC
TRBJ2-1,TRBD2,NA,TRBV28,CASSETGGNEQFF,TGTGCCAGCAGCGAGACGGGGGGCAATGAGCAGTTCTTC
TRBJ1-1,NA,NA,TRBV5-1,CASTPLGGRTEAFF,TGCGCCAGCACCCCTCTTGGGGGACGGACTGAAGCTTTCTTT